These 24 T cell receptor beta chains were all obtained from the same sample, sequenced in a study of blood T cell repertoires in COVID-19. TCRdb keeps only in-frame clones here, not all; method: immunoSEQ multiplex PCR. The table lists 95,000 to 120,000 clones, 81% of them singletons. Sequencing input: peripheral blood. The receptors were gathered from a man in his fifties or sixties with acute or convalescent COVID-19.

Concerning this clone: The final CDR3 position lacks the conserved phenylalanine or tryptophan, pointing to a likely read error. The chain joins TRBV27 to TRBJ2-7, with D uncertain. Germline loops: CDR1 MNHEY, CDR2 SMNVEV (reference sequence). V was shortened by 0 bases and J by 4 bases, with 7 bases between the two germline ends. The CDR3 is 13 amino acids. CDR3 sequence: CASSLSRVYEQYA. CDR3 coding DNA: TGTGCCAGCAGTTTATCTCGGGTTTACGAGCAGTACGCC.

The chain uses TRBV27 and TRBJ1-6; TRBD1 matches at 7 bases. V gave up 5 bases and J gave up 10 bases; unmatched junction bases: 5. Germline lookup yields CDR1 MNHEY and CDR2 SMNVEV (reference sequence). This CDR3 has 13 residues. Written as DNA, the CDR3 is TGTGCCAGCAGTAACCGACAGGGATCACCCCTCCACTTT. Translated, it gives CASSNRQGSPLHF.

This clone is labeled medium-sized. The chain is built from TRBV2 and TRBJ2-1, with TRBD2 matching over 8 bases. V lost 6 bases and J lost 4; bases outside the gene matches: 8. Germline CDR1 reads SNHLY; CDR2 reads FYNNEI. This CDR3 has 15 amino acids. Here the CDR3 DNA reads TGTGCCAGCAGGCCAAGCGGGGGATTATACAATGAGCAGTTCTTC. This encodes CASRPSGGLYNEQFF.

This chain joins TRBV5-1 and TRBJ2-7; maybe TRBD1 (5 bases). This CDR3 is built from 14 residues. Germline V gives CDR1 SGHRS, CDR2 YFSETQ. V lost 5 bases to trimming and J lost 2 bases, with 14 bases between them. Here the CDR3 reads CASRMTATTYEQYF. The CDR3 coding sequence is TGCGCCAGCAGAATGACAGCCACCACCTACGAGCAGTACTTC. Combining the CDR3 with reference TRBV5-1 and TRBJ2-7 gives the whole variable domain KAGVTQTPRYLIKTRGQQVTLSCSPISGHRSVSWYQQTPGQGLQFLFEYFSETQRNKGNFPGRFSGRQFSNSRSEMNVSTLELGDSALYLCASRMTATTYEQYFGPGTRLTVT.

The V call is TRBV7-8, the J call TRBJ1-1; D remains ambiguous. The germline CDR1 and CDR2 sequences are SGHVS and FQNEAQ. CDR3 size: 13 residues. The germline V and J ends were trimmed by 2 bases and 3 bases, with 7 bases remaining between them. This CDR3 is CASSLRGDTEAFF. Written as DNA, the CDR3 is TGTGCCAGCAGCTTACGGGGAGACACTGAAGCTTTCTTT.

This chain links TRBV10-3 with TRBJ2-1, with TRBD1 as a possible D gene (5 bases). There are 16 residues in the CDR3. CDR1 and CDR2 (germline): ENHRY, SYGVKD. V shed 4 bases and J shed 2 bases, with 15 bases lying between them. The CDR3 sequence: CAISVTLPGTYNEQFF. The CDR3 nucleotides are TGTGCCATCAGTGTTACCCTCCCAGGGACCTACAATGAGCAGTTCTTC.

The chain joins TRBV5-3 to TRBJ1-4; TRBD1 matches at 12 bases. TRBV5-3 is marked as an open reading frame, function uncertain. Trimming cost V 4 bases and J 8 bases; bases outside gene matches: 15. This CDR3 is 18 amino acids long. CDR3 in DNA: TGTGCCAGAAGCCCGGAGGGGGACAGGGGGCTCATTCGGGAAAAACTGTTTTTT. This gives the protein CARSPEGDRGLIREKLFF.

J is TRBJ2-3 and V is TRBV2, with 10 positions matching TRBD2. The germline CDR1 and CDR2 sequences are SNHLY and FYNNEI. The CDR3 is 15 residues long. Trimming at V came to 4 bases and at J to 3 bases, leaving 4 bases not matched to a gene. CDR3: CASSVYSGGTDTQYF. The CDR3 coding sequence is TGTGCCAGCAGTGTTTATAGCGGGGGGACAGATACGCAGTATTTT. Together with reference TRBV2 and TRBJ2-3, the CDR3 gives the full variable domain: EPEVTQTPSHQVTQMGQEVILRCVPISNHLYFYWYRQILGQKVEFLVSFYNNEISEKSEIFDDQFSVERPDGSNFTLKIRSTKLEDSAMYFCASSVYSGGTDTQYFGPGTRLTVL.

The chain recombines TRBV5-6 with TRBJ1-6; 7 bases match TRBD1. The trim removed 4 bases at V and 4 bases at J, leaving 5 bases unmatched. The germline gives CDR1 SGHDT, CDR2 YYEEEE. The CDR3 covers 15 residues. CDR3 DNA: TGTGCCAGCAGCCGCTGGGGACAGTATAATTCACCCCTCCACTTT. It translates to CASSRWGQYNSPLHF.

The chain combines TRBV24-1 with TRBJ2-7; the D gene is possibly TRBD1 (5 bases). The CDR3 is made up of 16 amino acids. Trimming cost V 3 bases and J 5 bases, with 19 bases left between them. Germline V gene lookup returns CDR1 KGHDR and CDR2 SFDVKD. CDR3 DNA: TGTGCCACCAGTGATCCGTCGAGCACAGGAAAGCACGAGCAGTACGTC. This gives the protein CATSDPSSTGKHEQYV.

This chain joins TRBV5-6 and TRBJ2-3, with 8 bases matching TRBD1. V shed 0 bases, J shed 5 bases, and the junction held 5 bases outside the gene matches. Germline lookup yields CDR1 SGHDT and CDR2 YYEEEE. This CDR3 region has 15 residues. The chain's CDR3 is CASSLGRGRGDTQYF. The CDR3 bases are TGTGCCAGCAGCTTGGGCAGGGGGCGAGGAGATACGCAGTATTTT.

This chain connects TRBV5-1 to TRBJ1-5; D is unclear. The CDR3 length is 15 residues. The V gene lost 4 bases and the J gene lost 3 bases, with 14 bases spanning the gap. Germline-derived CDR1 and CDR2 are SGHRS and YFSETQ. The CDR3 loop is CASSAVPGDNQPQHF. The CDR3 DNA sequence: TGCGCCAGCAGCGCCGTACCTGGAGACAATCAGCCCCAGCATTTT.

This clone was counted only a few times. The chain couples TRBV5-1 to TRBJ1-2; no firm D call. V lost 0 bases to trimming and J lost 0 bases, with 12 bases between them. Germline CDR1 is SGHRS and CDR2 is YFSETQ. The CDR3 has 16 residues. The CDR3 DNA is TGCGCCAGCAGCTTGGGTCAGGCCCGCGCTAACTATGGCTACACCTTC. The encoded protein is CASSLGQARANYGYTF.

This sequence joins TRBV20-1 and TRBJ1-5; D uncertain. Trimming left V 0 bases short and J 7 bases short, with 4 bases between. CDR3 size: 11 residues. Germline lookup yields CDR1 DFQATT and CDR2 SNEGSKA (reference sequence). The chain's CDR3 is CSARDGQPQHF. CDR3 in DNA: TGCAGTGCTAGAGACGGGCAGCCCCAGCATTTT.

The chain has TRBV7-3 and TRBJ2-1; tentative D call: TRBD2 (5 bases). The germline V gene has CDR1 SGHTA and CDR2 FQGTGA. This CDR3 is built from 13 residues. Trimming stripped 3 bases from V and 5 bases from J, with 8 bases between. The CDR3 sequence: CASSFPGNNEQFF. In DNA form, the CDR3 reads TGTGCCAGCAGCTTCCCCGGGAACAATGAGCAGTTCTTC.

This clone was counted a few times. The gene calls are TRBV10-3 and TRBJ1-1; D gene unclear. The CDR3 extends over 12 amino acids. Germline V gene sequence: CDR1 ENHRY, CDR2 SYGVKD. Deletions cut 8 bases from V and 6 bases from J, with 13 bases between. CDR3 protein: CAIAATVSEAFF. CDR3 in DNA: TGTGCCATCGCAGCGACCGTTTCTGAAGCTTTCTTT.

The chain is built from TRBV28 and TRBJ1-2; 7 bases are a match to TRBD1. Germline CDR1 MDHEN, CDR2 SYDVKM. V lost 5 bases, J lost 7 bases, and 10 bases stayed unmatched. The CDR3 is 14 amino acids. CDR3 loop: CASSGRQGRTGYTF. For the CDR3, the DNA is TGTGCCAGCAGTGGAAGACAGGGAAGAACTGGCTACACCTTC.

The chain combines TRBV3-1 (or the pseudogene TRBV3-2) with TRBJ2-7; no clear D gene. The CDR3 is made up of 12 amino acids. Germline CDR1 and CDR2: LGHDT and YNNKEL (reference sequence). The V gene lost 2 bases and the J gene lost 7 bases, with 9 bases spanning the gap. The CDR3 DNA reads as TGTGCCAGCAGCCAATTCACGGGTGAGCAGTACTTC. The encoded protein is CASSQFTGEQYF.

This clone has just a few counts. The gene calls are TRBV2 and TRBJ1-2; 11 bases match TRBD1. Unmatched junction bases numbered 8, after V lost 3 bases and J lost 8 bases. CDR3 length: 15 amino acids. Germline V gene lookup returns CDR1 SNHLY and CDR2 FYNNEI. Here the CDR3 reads CASSDRGQGAAGYTF. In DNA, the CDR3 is TGTGCCAGCAGTGACCGCGGACAGGGGGCGGCGGGCTACACCTTC.

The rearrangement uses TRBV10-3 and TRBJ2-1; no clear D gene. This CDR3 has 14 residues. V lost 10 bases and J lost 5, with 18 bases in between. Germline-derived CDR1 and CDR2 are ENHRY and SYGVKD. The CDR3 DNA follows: TGTGCCACCCTAACGGGTCAGCAAAACAATGAGCAGTTCTTC. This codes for CATLTGQQNNEQFF.

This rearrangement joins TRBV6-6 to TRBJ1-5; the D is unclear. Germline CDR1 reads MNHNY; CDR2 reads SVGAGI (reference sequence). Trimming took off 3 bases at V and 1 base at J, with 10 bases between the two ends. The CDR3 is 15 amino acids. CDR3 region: CASSYAGESNQPQHF. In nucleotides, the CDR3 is TGTGCCAGCAGTTATGCCGGGGAGAGCAATCAGCCCCAGCATTTT.

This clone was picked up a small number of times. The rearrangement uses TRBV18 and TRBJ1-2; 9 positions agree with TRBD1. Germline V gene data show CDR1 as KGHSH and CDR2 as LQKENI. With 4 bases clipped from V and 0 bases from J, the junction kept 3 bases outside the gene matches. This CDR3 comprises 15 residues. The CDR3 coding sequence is TGTGCCAGCTCACGGGGACAGGGACCTAACTATGGCTACACCTTC. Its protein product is CASSRGQGPNYGYTF.

For the CDR3, the DNA is TGTGCCAGCAGCGCATATAGCGGGGTGCGGGAGCTGTTTTTT. This sequence encodes CASSAYSGVRELFF. The J gene is TRBJ2-2, the V gene TRBV5-5; 8 positions match TRBD2. CDR1 is SGHKS, CDR2 YYEKEE, per germline (reference sequence). The V gene end was trimmed by 4 bases and the J gene end by 9 bases; junction bases not matched to a gene: 8. The CDR3 runs to 14 residues.

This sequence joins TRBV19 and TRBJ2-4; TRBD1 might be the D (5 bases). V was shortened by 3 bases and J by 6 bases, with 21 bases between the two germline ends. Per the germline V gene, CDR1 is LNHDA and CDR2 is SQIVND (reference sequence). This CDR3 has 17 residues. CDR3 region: CASSILGRVGYPNIQYF. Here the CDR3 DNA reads TGTGCCAGTAGTATTTTGGGCAGGGTCGGGTATCCAAACATTCAGTACTTC.